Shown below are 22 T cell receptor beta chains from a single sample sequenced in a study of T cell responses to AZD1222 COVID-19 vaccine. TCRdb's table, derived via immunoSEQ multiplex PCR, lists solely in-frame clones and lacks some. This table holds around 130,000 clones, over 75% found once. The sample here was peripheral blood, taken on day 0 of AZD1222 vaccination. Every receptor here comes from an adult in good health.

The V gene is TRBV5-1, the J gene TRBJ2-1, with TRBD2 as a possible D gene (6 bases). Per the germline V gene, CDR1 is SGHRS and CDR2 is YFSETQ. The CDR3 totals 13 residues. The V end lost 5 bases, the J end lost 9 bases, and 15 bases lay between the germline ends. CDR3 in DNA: TGCGCCAGCAGGTCGGGAGATGGGGGTGAGCAGTTCTTC. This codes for CASRSGDGGEQFF.

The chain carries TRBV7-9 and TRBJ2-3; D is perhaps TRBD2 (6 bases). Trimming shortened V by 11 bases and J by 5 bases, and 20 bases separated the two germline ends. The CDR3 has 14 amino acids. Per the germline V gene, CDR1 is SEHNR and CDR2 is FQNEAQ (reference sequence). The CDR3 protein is CAHGGTGGQDTQYF. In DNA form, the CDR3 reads TGTGCCCACGGGGGAACGGGTGGTCAAGATACGCAGTATTTT. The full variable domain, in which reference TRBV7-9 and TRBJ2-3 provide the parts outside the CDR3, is DTGVSQNPRHKITKRGQNVTFRCDPISEHNRLYWYRQTLGQGPEFLTYFQNEAQLEKSRLLSDRFSAERPKGSFSTLEIQRTEQGDSAMYLCAHGGTGGQDTQYFGPGTRLTVL.

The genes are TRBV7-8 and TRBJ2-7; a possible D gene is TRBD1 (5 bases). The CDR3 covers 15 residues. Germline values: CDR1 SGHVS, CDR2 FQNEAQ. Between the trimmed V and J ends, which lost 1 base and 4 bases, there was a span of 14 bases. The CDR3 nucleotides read TGTGCCAGCAGCTTAGAGGTTTCAGGGTGGTACGAGCAGTACTTC. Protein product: CASSLEVSGWYEQYF.

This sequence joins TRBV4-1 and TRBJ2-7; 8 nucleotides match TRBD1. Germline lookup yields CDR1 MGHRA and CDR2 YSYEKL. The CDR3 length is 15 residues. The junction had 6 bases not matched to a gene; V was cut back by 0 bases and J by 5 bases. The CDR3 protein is CASSQDLQGADEQYF. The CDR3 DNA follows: TGCGCCAGCAGCCAAGATCTTCAGGGGGCCGACGAGCAGTACTTC.

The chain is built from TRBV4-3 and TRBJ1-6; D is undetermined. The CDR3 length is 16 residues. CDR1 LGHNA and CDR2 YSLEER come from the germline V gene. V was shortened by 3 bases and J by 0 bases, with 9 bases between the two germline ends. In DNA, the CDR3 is TGCGCCAGCAGCCAGGGTAGAGGCTCCTATAATTCACCCCTCCACTTT. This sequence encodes CASSQGRGSYNSPLHF.

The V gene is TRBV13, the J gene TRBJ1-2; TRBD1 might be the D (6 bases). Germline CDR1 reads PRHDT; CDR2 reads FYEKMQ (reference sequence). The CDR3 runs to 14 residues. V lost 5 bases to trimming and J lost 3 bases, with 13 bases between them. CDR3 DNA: TGTGCCAGCAGCCCGTCAGGGGAGTACTATGGCTACACCTTC. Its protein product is CASSPSGEYYGYTF. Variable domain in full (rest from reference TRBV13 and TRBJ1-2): AAGVIQSPRHLIKEKRETATLKCYPIPRHDTVYWYQQGPGQDPQFLISFYEKMQSDKGSIPDRFSAQQFSDYHSELNMSSLELGDSALYFCASSPSGEYYGYTFGSGTRLTVV.

The CDR3 sequence: CASSILAGGPSTDTQYF. In DNA, the CDR3 is TGTGCCAGTAGTATACTAGCGGGAGGCCCCAGCACAGATACGCAGTATTTT. The chain employs TRBV19 and TRBJ2-3, with 11 bases identical to TRBD2. Looked up from germline, CDR1 is LNHDA and CDR2 is SQIVND (reference sequence). V dropped 2 bases and J dropped 0; count of bases not matched to a gene: 4. CDR3 size: 17 residues.

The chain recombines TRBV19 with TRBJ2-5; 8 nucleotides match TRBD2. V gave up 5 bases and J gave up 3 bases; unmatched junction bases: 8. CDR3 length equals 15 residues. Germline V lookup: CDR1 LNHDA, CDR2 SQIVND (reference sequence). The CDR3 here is CASSRERESEETQYF. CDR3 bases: TGTGCCAGTAGTCGGGAGCGGGAGAGTGAAGAGACCCAGTACTTC.

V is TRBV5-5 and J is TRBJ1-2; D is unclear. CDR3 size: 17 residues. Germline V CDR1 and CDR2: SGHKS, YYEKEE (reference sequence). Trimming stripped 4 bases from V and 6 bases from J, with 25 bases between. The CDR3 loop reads CASSGEAVPSHSNGYTF. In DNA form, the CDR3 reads TGTGCCAGCAGCGGCGAAGCCGTGCCGAGCCACTCGAATGGCTACACCTTC.

The CDR3 sequence is CASSSALAGGTYEQYF. The CDR3, as DNA: TGTGCCAGCAGCTCCGCACTAGCGGGAGGTACCTACGAGCAGTACTTC. The chain links TRBV7-9 to TRBJ2-7; 12 bases are shared with TRBD2. This CDR3 is 16 amino acids long. The trim removed 4 bases at V and 2 bases at J, leaving 6 bases unmatched. Germline CDR1 SEHNR, CDR2 FQNEAQ (reference sequence).

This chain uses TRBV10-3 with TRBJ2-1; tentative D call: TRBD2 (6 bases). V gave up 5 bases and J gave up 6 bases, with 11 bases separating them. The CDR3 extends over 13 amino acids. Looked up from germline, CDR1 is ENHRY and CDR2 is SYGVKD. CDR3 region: CAISPGLLNEQFF. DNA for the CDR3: TGTGCCATCAGTCCGGGACTCCTCAATGAGCAGTTCTTC.

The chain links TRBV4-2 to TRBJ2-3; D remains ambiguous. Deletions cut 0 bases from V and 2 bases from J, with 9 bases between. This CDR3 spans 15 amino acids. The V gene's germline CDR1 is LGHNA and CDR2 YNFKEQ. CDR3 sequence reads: CASSQEGMPTDTQYF. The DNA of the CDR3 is TGTGCCAGCAGCCAAGAGGGCATGCCCACAGATACGCAGTATTTT.

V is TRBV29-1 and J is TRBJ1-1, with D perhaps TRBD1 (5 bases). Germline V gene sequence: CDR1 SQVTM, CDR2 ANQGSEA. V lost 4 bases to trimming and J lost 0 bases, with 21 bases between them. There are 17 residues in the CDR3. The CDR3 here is CSVARVGGKGMNTEAFF. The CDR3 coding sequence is TGCAGCGTTGCGAGGGTCGGGGGAAAGGGCATGAACACTGAAGCTTTCTTT.

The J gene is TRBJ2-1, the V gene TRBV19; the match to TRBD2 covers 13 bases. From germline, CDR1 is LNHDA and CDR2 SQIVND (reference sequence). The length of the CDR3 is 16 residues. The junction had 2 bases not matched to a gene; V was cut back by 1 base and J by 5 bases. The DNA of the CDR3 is TGTGCCAGTAGTATAGTTGGACTAGCGGGAGACAATGAGCAGTTCTTC. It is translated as CASSIVGLAGDNEQFF.

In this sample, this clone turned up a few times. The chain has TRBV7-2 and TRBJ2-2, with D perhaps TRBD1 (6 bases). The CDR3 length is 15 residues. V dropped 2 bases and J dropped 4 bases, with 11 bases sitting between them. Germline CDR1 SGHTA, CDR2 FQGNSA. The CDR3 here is CASSLSDSATGELFF. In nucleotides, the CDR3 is TGTGCCAGCAGCTTATCGGACAGCGCCACCGGGGAGCTGTTTTTT. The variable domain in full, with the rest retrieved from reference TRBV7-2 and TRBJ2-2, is GAGVSQSPSNKVTEKGKDVELRCDPISGHTALYWYRQSLGQGLEFLIYFQGNSAPDKSGLPSDRFSAERTGGSVSTLTIQRTQQEDSAVYLCASSLSDSATGELFFGEGSRLTVL.

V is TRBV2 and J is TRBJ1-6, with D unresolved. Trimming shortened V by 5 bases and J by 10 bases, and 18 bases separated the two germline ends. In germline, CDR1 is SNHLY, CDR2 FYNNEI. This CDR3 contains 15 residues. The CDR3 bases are TGTGCCAGCAGTCCTTTTACGGGCGGAAACTCACCCCTCCACTTT. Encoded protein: CASSPFTGGNSPLHF.

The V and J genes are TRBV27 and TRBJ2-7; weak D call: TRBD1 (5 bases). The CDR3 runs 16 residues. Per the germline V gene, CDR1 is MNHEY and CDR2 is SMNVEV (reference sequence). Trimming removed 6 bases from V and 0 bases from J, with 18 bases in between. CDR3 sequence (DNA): TGTGCCAGCAGACTTAGCAGGGCCAATAACTCCTACGAGCAGTACTTC. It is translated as CASRLSRANNSYEQYF.

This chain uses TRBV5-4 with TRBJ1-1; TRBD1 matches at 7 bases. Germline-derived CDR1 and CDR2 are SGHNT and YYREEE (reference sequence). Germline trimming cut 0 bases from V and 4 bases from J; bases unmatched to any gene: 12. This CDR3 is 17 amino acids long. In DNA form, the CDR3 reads TGTGCCAGCAGCTTGGGGCGTCAGGGGGGGGGTGGCACTGAAGCTTTCTTT. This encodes CASSLGRQGGGGTEAFF. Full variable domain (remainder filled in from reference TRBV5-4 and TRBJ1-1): ETGVTQSPTHLIKTRGQQVTLRCSSQSGHNTVSWYQQALGQGPQFIFQYYREEENGRGNFPPRFSGLQFPNYSSELNVNALELDDSALYLCASSLGRQGGGGTEAFFGQGTRLTVV.

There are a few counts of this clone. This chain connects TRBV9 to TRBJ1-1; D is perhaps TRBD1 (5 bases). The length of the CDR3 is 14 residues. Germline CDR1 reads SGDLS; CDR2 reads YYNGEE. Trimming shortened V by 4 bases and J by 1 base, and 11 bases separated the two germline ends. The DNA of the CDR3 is TGTGCCAGCAGCCCAGACAGCCAGAACACTGAAGCTTTCTTT. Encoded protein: CASSPDSQNTEAFF.

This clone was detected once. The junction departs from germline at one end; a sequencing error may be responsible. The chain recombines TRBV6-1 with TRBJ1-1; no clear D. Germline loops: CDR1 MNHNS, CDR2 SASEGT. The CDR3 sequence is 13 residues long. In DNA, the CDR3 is TGTGCCAGCCGTGACCGCGAAACCTTTGAAGCTTTCTTT. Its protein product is CASRDRETFEAFF.

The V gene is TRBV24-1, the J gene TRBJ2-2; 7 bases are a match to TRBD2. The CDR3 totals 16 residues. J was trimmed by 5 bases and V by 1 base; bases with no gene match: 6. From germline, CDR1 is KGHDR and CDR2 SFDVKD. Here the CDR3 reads CATSDFSGEGTGELFF. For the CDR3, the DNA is TGTGCCACCAGTGATTTCTCCGGGGAGGGGACCGGGGAGCTGTTTTTT.

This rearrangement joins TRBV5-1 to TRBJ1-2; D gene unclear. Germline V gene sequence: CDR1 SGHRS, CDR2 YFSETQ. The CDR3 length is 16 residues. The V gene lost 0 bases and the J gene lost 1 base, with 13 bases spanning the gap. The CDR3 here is CASSLASGLSNYGYTF. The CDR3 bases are TGCGCCAGCAGCTTGGCTTCCGGTCTGAGTAACTATGGCTACACCTTC.